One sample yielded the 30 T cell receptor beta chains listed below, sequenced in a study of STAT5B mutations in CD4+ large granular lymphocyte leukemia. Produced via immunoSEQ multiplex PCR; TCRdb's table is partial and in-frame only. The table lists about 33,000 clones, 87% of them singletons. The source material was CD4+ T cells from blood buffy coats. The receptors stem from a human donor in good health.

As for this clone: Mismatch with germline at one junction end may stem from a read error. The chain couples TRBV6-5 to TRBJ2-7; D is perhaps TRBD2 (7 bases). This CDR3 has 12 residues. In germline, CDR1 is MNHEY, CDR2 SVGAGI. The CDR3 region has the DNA TGTGCCAGCAGTGACCGAGGCGGGGGCCCGCACTTC. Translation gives CASSDRGGGPHF.

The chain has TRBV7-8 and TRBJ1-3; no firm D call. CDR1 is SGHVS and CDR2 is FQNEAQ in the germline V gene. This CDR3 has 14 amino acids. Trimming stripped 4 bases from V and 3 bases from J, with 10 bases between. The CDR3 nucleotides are TGTGCCAGCAGCTCGAGGACCGTTGGAAACACCATATATTTT. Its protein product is CASSSRTVGNTIYF.

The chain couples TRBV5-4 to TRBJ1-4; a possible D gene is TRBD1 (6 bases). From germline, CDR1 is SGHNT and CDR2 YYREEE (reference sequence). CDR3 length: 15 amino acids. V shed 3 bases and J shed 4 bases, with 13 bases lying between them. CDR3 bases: TGTGCCAGCAGCTGGGGGGGGGCCAATAATGAAAAACTGTTTTTT. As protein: CASSWGGANNEKLFF.

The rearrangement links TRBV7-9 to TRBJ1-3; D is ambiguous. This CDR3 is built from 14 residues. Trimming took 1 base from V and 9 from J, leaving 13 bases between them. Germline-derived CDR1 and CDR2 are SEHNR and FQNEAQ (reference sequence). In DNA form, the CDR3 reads TGTGCCAGCAGCTTAGGTGGCGGAGAGGGCACCATATATTTT. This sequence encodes CASSLGGGEGTIYF.

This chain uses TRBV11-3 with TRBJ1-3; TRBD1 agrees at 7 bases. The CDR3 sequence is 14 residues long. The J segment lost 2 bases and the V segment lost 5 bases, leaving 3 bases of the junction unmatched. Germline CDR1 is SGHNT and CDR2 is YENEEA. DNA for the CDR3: TGTGCCAGCAGCGAACAGGGGACTGGAAACACCATATATTTT. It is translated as CASSEQGTGNTIYF.

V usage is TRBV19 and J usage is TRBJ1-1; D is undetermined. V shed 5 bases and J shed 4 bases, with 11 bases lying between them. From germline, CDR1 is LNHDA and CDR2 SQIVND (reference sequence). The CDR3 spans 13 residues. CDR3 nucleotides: TGTGCCAGTAGTCCCCGTGGGCGCACTGAAGCTTTCTTT. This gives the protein CASSPRGRTEAFF. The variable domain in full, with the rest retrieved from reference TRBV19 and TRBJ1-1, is DGGITQSPKYLFRKEGQNVTLSCEQNLNHDAMYWYRQDPGQGLRLIYYSQIVNDFQKGDIAEGYSVSREKKESFPLTVTSAQKNPTAFYLCASSPRGRTEAFFGQGTRLTVV.

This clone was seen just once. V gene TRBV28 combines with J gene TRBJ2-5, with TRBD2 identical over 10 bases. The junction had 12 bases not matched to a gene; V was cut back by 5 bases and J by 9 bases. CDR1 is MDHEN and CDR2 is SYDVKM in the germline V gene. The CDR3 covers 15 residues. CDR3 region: CASSPTSGQRGAQYF. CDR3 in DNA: TGTGCCAGCAGTCCGACTAGCGGGCAGAGGGGCGCCCAGTACTTC.

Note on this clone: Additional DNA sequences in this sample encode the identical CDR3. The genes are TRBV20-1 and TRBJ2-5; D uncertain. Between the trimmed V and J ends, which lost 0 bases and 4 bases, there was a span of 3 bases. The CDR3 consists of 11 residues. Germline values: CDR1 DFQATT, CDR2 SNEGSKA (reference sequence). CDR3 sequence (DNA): TGCAGTGCTAGAGATCGAGAGACCCAGTACTTC. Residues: CSARDRETQYF.

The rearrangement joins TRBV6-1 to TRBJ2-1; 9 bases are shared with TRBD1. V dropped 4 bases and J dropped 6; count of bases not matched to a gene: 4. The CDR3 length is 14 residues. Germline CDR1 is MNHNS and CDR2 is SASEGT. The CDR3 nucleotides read TGTGCCAGCAGTGTGGGACAGGGAGGCAATGAGCAGTTCTTC. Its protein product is CASSVGQGGNEQFF.

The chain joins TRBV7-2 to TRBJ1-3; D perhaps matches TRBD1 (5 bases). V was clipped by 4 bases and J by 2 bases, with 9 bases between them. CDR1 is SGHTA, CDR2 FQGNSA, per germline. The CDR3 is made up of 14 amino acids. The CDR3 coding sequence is TGTGCCAGCAGCTCACCGGGGGCTGGAAACACCATATATTTT. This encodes CASSSPGAGNTIYF.

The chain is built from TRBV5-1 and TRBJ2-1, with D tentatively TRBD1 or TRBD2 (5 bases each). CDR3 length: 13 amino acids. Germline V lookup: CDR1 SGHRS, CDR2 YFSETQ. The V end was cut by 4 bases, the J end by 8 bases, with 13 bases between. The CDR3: CASSIGTSDEQFF. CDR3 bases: TGCGCCAGCAGCATCGGGACCAGCGATGAGCAGTTCTTC.

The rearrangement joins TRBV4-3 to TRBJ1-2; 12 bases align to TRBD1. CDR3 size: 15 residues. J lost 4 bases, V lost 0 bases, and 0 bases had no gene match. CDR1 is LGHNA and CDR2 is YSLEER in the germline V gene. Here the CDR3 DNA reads TGCGCCAGCAGCCAAGAGGGACAGGGGGCCTATGGCTACACCTTC. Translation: CASSQEGQGAYGYTF.

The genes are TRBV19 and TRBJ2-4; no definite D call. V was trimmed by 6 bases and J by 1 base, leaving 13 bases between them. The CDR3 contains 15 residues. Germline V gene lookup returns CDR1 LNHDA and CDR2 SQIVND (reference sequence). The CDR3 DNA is TGTGCCAGTAGCCCAGAGGCTTCGGCCAAAAACATTCAGTACTTC. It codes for CASSPEASAKNIQYF.

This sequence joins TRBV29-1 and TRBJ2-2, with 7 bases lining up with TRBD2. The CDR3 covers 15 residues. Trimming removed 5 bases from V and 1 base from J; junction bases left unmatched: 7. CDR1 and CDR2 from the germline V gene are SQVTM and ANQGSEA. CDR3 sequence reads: CSVKISGGNTGELFF. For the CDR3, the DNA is TGCAGCGTTAAGATCTCGGGAGGGAACACCGGGGAGCTGTTTTTT.

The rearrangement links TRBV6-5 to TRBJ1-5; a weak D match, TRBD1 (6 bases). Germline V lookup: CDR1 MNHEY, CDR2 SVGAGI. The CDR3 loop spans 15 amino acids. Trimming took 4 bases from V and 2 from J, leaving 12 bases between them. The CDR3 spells CASSSGSGGNQPQHF. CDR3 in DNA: TGTGCCAGCAGTTCCGGATCAGGGGGCAATCAGCCCCAGCATTTT.

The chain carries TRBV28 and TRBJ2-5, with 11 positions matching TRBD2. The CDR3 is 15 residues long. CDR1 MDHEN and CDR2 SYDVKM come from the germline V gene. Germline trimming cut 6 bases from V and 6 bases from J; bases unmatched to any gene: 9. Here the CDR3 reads CASRLRLAGLQTQYF. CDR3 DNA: TGTGCCAGCAGACTCAGACTAGCGGGATTACAGACCCAGTACTTC.

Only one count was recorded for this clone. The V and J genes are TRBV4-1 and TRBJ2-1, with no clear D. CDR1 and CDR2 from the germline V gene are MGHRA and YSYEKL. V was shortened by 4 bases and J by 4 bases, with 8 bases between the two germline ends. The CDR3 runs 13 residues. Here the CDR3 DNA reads TGCGCCAGCAGCCCTACTTTATACAATGAGCAGTTCTTC. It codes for CASSPTLYNEQFF.

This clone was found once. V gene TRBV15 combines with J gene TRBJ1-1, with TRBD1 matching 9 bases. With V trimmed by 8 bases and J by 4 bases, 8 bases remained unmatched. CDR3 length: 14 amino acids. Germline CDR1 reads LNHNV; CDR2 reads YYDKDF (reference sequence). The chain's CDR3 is CATWDREASTEAFF. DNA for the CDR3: TGTGCCACCTGGGACAGGGAGGCTAGCACTGAAGCTTTCTTT.

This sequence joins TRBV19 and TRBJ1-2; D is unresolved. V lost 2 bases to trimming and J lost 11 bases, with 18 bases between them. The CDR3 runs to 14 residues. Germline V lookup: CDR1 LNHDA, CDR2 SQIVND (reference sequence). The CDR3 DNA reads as TGTGCCAGTAGTATATTAAGGCCAGCTACACCTTACACCTTC. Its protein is CASSILRPATPYTF.

CDR3 in amino acids: CASSQDLGGGSGRNIQYF. The CDR3 DNA is TGCGCCAGCAGCCAAGATCTGGGCGGTGGTAGCGGGAGAAACATTCAGTACTTC. This chain connects TRBV4-3 to TRBJ2-4; 9 bases align to TRBD2. This CDR3 has 18 amino acids. V was clipped by 0 bases and J by 6 bases; unmatched bases: 12. Germline V lookup: CDR1 LGHNA, CDR2 YSLEER.

The CDR3 DNA follows: TGTGCCAGCAGCTTAGGACAAACCATTAAAAACATTCAGTACTTC. The encoded protein is CASSLGQTIKNIQYF. This chain connects TRBV7-2 to TRBJ2-4, with unresolved D. Trimming pared 1 base from V and 4 bases from J, leaving 11 bases between. Germline V CDR1 and CDR2: SGHTA, FQGNSA. CDR3 length: 15 residues.

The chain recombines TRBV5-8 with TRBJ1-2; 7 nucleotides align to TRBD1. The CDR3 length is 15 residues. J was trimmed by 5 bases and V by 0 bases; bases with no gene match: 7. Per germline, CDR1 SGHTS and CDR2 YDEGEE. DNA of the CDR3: TGTGCCAGCAGCTTGGTTTCGGGACAGTTATATGGCTACACCTTC. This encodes CASSLVSGQLYGYTF.

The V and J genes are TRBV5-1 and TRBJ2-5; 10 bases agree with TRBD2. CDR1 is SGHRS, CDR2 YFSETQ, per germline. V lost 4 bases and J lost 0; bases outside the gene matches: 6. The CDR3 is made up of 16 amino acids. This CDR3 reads CASSGSGREYQETQYF. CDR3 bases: TGCGCCAGCAGCGGCAGCGGGAGGGAGTACCAAGAGACCCAGTACTTC.

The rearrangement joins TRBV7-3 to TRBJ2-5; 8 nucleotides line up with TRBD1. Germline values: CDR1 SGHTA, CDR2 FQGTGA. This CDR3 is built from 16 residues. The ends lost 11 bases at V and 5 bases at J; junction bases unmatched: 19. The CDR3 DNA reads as TGTGCCGTGTCTCAGGGGGCGCGTAAGGGAATGGAGACCCAGTACTTC. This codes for CAVSQGARKGMETQYF.

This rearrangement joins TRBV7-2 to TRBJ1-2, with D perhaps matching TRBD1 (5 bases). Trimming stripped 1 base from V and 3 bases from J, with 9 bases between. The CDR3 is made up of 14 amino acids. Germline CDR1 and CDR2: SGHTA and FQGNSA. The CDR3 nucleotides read TGTGCCAGCAGCTTAGAGATAGGGGACTATGGCTACACCTTC. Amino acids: CASSLEIGDYGYTF.

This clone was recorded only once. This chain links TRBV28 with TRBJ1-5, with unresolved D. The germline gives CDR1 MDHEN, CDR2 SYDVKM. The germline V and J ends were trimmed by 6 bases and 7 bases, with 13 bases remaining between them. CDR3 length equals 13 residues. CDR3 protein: CASSREFLQPQHF. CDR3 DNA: TGTGCCAGCAGCCGCGAGTTTTTGCAGCCCCAGCATTTT.

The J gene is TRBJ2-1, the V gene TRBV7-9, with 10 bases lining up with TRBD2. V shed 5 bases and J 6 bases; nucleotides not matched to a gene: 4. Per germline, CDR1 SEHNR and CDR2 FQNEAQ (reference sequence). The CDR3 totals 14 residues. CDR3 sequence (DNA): TGTGCCAGCAGCCAGCGGACTAGCGGCAATGAGCAGTTCTTC. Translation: CASSQRTSGNEQFF.

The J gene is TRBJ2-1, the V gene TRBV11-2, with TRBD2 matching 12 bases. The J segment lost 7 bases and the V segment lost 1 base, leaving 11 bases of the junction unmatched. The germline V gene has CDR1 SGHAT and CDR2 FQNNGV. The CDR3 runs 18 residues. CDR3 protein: CASSLVGLAGGQGNEQFF. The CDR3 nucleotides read TGTGCCAGCAGCTTAGTGGGGCTAGCGGGAGGGCAGGGGAATGAGCAGTTCTTC.

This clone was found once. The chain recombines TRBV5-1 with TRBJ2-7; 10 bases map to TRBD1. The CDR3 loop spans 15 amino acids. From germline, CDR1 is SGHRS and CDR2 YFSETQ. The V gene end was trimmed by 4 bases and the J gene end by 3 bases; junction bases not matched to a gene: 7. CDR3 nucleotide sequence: TGCGCCAGCAGCCAGGGCCGGACAGGGGGCTACGAGCAGTACTTC. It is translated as CASSQGRTGGYEQYF.

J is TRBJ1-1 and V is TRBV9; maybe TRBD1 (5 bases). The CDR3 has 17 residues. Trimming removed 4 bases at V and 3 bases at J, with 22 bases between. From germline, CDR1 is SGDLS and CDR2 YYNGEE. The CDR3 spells CASSSRVGQPQDTEAFF. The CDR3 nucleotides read TGTGCCAGCAGCTCTCGCGTTGGACAACCTCAGGACACTGAAGCTTTCTTT.